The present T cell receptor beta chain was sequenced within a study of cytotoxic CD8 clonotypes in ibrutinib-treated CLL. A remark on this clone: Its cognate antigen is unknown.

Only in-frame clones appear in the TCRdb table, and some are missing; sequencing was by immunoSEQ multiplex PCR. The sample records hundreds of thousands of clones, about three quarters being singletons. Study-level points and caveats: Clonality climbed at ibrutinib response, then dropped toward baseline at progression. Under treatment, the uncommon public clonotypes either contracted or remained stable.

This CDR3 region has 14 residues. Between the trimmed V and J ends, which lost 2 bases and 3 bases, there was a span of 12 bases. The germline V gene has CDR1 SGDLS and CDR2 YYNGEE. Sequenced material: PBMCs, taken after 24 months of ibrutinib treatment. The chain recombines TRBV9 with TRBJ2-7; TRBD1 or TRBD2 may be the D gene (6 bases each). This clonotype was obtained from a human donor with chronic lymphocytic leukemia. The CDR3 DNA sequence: TGTGCCAGCAGCGTGGGGGGCGGTCTCTACGAGCAGTACTTC. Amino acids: CASSVGGGLYEQYF.